One sample yielded the 17 T cell receptor beta chains listed below, sequenced in a study of CD8 T cells in ankylosing spondylitis. No antigen is known for these receptors. Points from the study as a whole: What appeared characteristic of ankylosing spondylitis blood was a TCR beta motif of fewer than ten highly homologous variants.

A single record per CDR3 protein comes from TCRdb applying MiXCR to the 5' RACE reads. The repertoire consists of about 480,000 distinct CDR3 sequences, with 17% occurring once and the leading ten covering 1%. Sequenced material: blood, either unsorted or a sorted T cell fraction (not recorded which). The receptor source for this set is a male donor with ankylosing spondylitis.

The chain uses TRBV18 and TRBJ2-5, with TRBD1 matching 9 bases. Trimming took 3 bases from V and 0 from J; bases not matched to a gene: 2. Germline V gene sequence: CDR1 KGHSH, CDR2 LQKENI. CDR3 size: 15 residues. The CDR3 nucleotides read TGTGCCAGCTCACCGGGACAGGGTTACCAAGAGACCCAGTACTTC. Amino acid sequence: CASSPGQGYQETQYF.

This chain joins TRBV5-1 and TRBJ2-3; no clear D. CDR3 length: 13 residues. CDR1 and CDR2 (germline): SGHRS, YFSETQ. Between the trimmed V and J ends, which lost 4 bases and 2 bases, there was a span of 8 bases. CDR3 sequence reads: CASSRTHTDTQYF. The CDR3 DNA reads TGCGCCAGCAGCCGGACGCACACAGATACGCAGTATTTT.

J is TRBJ2-1 and V is TRBV11-2; 13 positions match TRBD2. The CDR3 spans 13 residues. Germline CDR1 is SGHAT and CDR2 is FQNNGV. V gave up 9 bases and J gave up 12 bases; unmatched junction bases: 8. Written as DNA, the CDR3 is TGTGCCAGTACTAGCGGGGGGGCCCTTGGGCAGTTCTTC. This gives the protein CASTSGGALGQFF.

This clonotype was recorded at least ten times. J is TRBJ2-1 and V is TRBV5-1; D may be TRBD1 or TRBD2 (5 bases each). The V and J ends lost 6 bases and 5 bases respectively, with 18 bases between them. Germline V gives CDR1 SGHRS, CDR2 YFSETQ. The CDR3 spans 15 residues. Here the CDR3 reads CASTSGDPLDNEQFF. CDR3 coding DNA: TGCGCCAGCACCTCTGGGGACCCGCTGGACAATGAGCAGTTCTTC.

This clonotype has only a few counts. This chain uses TRBV5-6 with TRBJ2-1; no clear D. The CDR3 runs 16 residues. The germline V and J ends were trimmed by 2 bases and 0 bases, with 12 bases remaining between them. Germline V gene data show CDR1 as SGHDT and CDR2 as YYEEEE. In DNA, the CDR3 is TGTGCCAGCAGCTTTCGGTCGGACCTCTCCTACAATGAGCAGTTCTTC. This codes for CASSFRSDLSYNEQFF.

V usage is TRBV10-3 and J usage is TRBJ1-5; maybe TRBD1 (6 bases). CDR3 length: 15 amino acids. V lost 4 bases and J lost 4, with 14 bases in between. Germline lookup yields CDR1 ENHRY and CDR2 SYGVKD. The CDR3 reads CAISGGNQGNQPQHF. As DNA, the CDR3 is TGTGCCATCAGTGGCGGGAATCAGGGGAATCAGCCCCAGCATTTT.

In its sample, this clonotype was seen a few times. V gene TRBV6-5 combines with J gene TRBJ2-3, with TRBD1 matching over 9 bases. The J segment lost 1 base and the V segment lost 6 bases, leaving 8 bases of the junction unmatched. The length of the CDR3 is 16 residues. CDR1 is MNHEY, CDR2 SVGAGI, per germline. The CDR3, as DNA: TGTGCCAGCAGAACCACGACAGGGGGACGCACAGATACGCAGTATTTT. Its translation is CASRTTTGGRTDTQYF.

This chain uses TRBV5-5 with TRBJ2-1; D not certain. The length of the CDR3 is 12 residues. Per germline, CDR1 SGHKS and CDR2 YYEKEE (reference sequence). Trimming pared 2 bases from V and 4 bases from J, leaving 4 bases between. CDR3 coding DNA: TGTGCCAGCAGCTTAATTTACAATGAGCAGTTCTTC. It is translated as CASSLIYNEQFF.

The chain recombines TRBV30 with TRBJ2-7; 9 nucleotides match TRBD2. V dropped 0 bases and J dropped 6; count of bases not matched to a gene: 6. Germline loops: CDR1 GTSNPN, CDR2 SVGIG (reference sequence). The CDR3 is 14 residues long. This chain's CDR3 is CAWSVSLAGPEQYF. CDR3 in DNA: TGTGCCTGGAGTGTTAGCCTAGCGGGGCCCGAGCAGTACTTC.

CDR3 sequence reads: CSAPSGRAKFGYNEQFF. The CDR3 DNA reads as TGCAGTGCCCCTAGCGGGAGGGCCAAATTCGGCTACAATGAGCAGTTCTTC. The V call is TRBV20-1, the J call TRBJ2-1, with TRBD2 matching over 12 bases. Per the germline V gene, CDR1 is DFQATT and CDR2 is SNEGSKA (reference sequence). The CDR3 has 17 residues. V lost 6 bases, J lost 3 bases, and 12 bases stayed unmatched.

The chain recombines TRBV28 with TRBJ2-1; D is unresolved. Germline lookup yields CDR1 MDHEN and CDR2 SYDVKM. This CDR3 is 16 amino acids long. V lost 5 bases, J lost 0 bases, and 14 bases lay in between. CDR3 nucleotide sequence: TGTGCCAGCAGTACCCCCCGAAAAGGCTCCTACAATGAGCAGTTCTTC. It encodes CASSTPRKGSYNEQFF.

The chain uses TRBV5-1 and TRBJ2-1; possible D gene TRBD1, 6 bases. V was clipped by 6 bases and J by 6 bases, with 13 bases between them. The germline V gene encodes CDR1 SGHRS and CDR2 YFSETQ. The CDR3 covers 13 residues. The CDR3 DNA reads as TGCGCCAGCACAACAGGGTTGGGCAATGAGCAGTTCTTC. It codes for CASTTGLGNEQFF.

This clonotype was seen a handful of times. This rearrangement joins TRBV15 to TRBJ2-7, with 8 bases that match TRBD1. Germline assignment: CDR1 LNHNV and CDR2 YYDKDF (reference sequence). The CDR3 runs 13 residues. The junction had 4 bases not matched to a gene; V was cut back by 5 bases and J by 4 bases. For the CDR3, the DNA is TGTGCCACCAGCGCCCGGACAGGGTACGAGCAGTACTTC. Its protein product is CATSARTGYEQYF.

This clonotype was counted at least ten times. This chain links TRBV12-3 or TRBV12-4 with TRBJ2-3, with 12 bases that match TRBD2. J gave up 5 bases and V 2 bases, and 2 bases lay outside the gene matches. There are 15 residues in the CDR3. The CDR3 bases are TGTGCCAGCAGTTTAACGGGACTAGCGGGAGATACGCAGTATTTT. It specifies CASSLTGLAGDTQYF.

The V and J genes are TRBV7-6 and TRBJ1-3; D is undetermined. Looked up from germline, CDR1 is SGHVS and CDR2 is FNYEAQ. Deletions cut 1 base from V and 4 bases from J, with 8 bases between. The length of the CDR3 is 14 residues. The CDR3 nucleotides read TGTGCCAGCAGCTTAGAATCTACCGGAAACACCATATATTTT. Protein sequence: CASSLESTGNTIYF.

The rearrangement links TRBV5-1 to TRBJ2-3; no reliable D call. This CDR3 contains 14 residues. Looked up from germline, CDR1 is SGHRS and CDR2 is YFSETQ. V was trimmed by 0 bases and J by 2 bases, leaving 7 bases between them. CDR3 loop: CASSLGDPTDTQYF. The CDR3, as DNA: TGCGCCAGCAGCTTGGGAGATCCCACAGATACGCAGTATTTT.

This sequence joins TRBV9 and TRBJ1-6, with D possibly matching TRBD1 (6 bases). CDR3 length: 14 residues. CDR1 and CDR2 (germline): SGDLS, YYNGEE. V was cut by 4 bases and J by 7 bases, with 12 bases left in between. In nucleotides, the CDR3 is TGTGCCAGCAGCCGCACAGGGCCGAATTCACCCCTCCACTTT. Translation: CASSRTGPNSPLHF.